This T cell receptor beta chain was identified during a study of cytomegalovirus exposure and HLA in healthy donors. Study-level results: It was taken for granted in presence/absence analyses that sequencing depth across donors was roughly uniform. Compared with the roughly 700-donor mean, an Asian-associated ancestry cluster reportedly had fewer N-insertions, according to a later analysis.

With 1 base clipped from V and 2 bases from J, the junction kept 5 bases outside the gene matches. This CDR3 is built from 17 residues. From germline, CDR1 is LGHNA and CDR2 YNFKEQ. PCR was performed using 60 Vbeta and 13 Jbeta primers. Repertoires were generated with immunoSEQ multiplex PCR, while TCRdb's copy carries only in-frame clones and drops some. This repertoire shows 90,000 to 95,000 clones, around 78% found once; its top ten account for around 0.63%. This clone was observed once. The antigen is not known. J is TRBJ2-1 and V is TRBV4-2; 10 bases agree with TRBD2. The sequence derives from a man under 40 in good health and CMV-seronegative. Sequences were obtained from PBMCs. CDR3 nucleotides: TGTGCCAGCAGCCAAGTGGGTAGCGGGAGGCCCTACAATGAGCAGTTCTTC. Its protein product is CASSQVGSGRPYNEQFF.